Below are 22 T cell receptor beta chains sequenced from a single sample in a study of control samples from healthy donors and cancer patients. Clones were sequenced by immunoSEQ multiplex PCR, and TCRdb holds only the in-frame ones, with some missing. This table holds around 94,000 clones, around nine tenths found once. Sequences were obtained from blood. These receptors all stem from a woman aged 18-35 years in good health.

The rearrangement uses TRBV7-3 and TRBJ1-1; the match to TRBD1 covers 8 bases. Germline V gives CDR1 SGHTA, CDR2 FQGTGA. CDR3 length: 18 amino acids. After removal of 0 bases from V and 1 base from J, the junction contained 10 bases not matched to a gene. CDR3 DNA: TGTGCCAGCAGCTTAACCGGTTACCAGGACAGGGAGAACACTGAAGCTTTCTTT. It is translated as CASSLTGYQDRENTEAFF.

The chain links TRBV28 to TRBJ1-2; D unclear. The CDR3 totals 14 residues. Trimming left V 5 bases short and J 0 bases short, with 10 bases between. CDR1 and CDR2 (germline): MDHEN, SYDVKM. CDR3 nucleotide sequence: TGTGCCAGCAGTGCAGCGTTGGCTAACTATGGCTACACCTTC. Its protein is CASSAALANYGYTF.

The rearrangement links TRBV27 to TRBJ1-1; 10 nucleotides line up with TRBD1. CDR1 is MNHEY and CDR2 is SMNVEV in the germline V gene (reference sequence). The V segment lost 5 bases and the J segment 11 bases; nucleotides outside the gene matches: 23. CDR3 length: 18 residues. The chain's CDR3 is CASSPERGSGTGAGRAFF. Here the CDR3 DNA reads TGTGCCAGCAGTCCGGAAAGGGGCTCCGGGACAGGGGCGGGTAGGGCTTTCTTT.

This rearrangement joins TRBV11-2 to TRBJ1-2; D unclear. V lost 4 bases and J 5 bases, leaving 11 bases between the germline ends. The CDR3 is 13 residues long. The V gene's germline CDR1 is SGHAT and CDR2 FQNNGV. The CDR3 DNA reads as TGTGCCAGCAGCTCCGGGCGCCATTATGGCTACACCTTC. Translation gives CASSSGRHYGYTF.

The J gene is TRBJ1-1, the V gene TRBV29-1, with unresolved D. The CDR3 has 12 amino acids. Deletions cut 4 bases from V and 4 bases from J, with 10 bases between. The germline V gene has CDR1 SQVTM and CDR2 ANQGSEA. The CDR3 nucleotides are TGCAGCGTTGTTTATATCGCCACTGAAGCTTTCTTT. It encodes CSVVYIATEAFF.

The rearrangement joins TRBV20-1 to TRBJ1-5; D might be TRBD1 (5 bases). The CDR3 runs to 14 residues. Germline V gives CDR1 DFQATT, CDR2 SNEGSKA (reference sequence). V lost 3 bases and J 5 bases, leaving 14 bases between the germline ends. CDR3 region: CSASESRGDQPQHF. The CDR3 bases are TGCAGTGCTAGTGAGTCGAGGGGCGATCAGCCCCAGCATTTT.

The V gene is TRBV3-1 (or the pseudogene TRBV3-2), the J gene TRBJ1-3, with D unclear. The CDR3 is 18 residues long. Germline CDR1 is LGHDT and CDR2 is YNNKEL (reference sequence). V was cut by 0 bases and J by 6 bases, with 21 bases left in between. CDR3 DNA: TGTGCCAGCAGCCAAGAACTTTATAGCTCCCCCTATGAAAACACCATATATTTT. Its translation is CASSQELYSSPYENTIYF.

In regard to this clone: Relative to the germline gene, one junction end is altered; a read error may explain this. The chain joins TRBV7-8 to TRBJ2-2, with D tentatively TRBD1 (5 bases). In germline, CDR1 is SGHVS, CDR2 FQNEAQ. This CDR3 region has 16 residues. CDR3: CASSLEGLVNAGELFF. The CDR3, as DNA: TGTGCCAGCAGCTTAGAGGGGCTAGTGAACGCCGGGGAGCTGTTTTTT.

The V gene is TRBV7-2, the J gene TRBJ2-3; D call uncertain. The CDR3 loop spans 12 amino acids. CDR1 and CDR2 (germline): SGHTA, FQGNSA. V lost 2 bases and J lost 4, with 4 bases in between. This CDR3 reads CASSLNPDTQYF. In DNA form, the CDR3 reads TGTGCCAGCAGCTTAAACCCAGATACGCAGTATTTT.

The V call is TRBV6-4, the J call TRBJ2-3; 7 nucleotides match TRBD2. The CDR3 is made up of 14 amino acids. Germline assignment: CDR1 MRHNA and CDR2 SNTAGT. Trimming took 5 bases from V and 2 from J; bases not matched to a gene: 4. The CDR3 sequence is CASSSGASTDTQYF. The CDR3 nucleotides read TGTGCCAGCAGTAGCGGGGCCTCCACAGATACGCAGTATTTT.

V gene TRBV5-6 combines with J gene TRBJ1-5; TRBD1 might be the D (5 bases). Trimming pared 0 bases from V and 7 bases from J, leaving 14 bases between. Germline V CDR1 and CDR2: SGHDT, YYEEEE. CDR3 length equals 15 residues. This chain's CDR3 is CASSLGGAGWQPQHF. For the CDR3, the DNA is TGTGCCAGCAGCTTGGGCGGGGCAGGGTGGCAGCCCCAGCATTTT.

The chain couples TRBV5-4 to TRBJ2-7; the D call may be TRBD1 or TRBD2 (5 bases each). Trimming pared 4 bases from V and 3 bases from J, leaving 14 bases between. Germline CDR1 is SGHNT and CDR2 is YYREEE (reference sequence). This CDR3 is 14 amino acids long. CDR3 region: CASSLRLGDYEQYF. The DNA for the CDR3 is TGTGCCAGCAGCCTCCGACTGGGGGACTACGAGCAGTACTTC. The full variable domain, rest sourced from reference TRBV5-4 and TRBJ2-7, is ETGVTQSPTHLIKTRGQQVTLRCSSQSGHNTVSWYQQALGQGPQFIFQYYREEENGRGNFPPRFSGLQFPNYSSELNVNALELDDSALYLCASSLRLGDYEQYFGPGTRLTVT.

The V and J genes are TRBV18 and TRBJ2-5; maybe TRBD2 (6 bases). The CDR3 is made up of 16 amino acids. Trimming took off 3 bases at V and 5 bases at J, with 19 bases between the two ends. From germline, CDR1 is KGHSH and CDR2 LQKENI. As DNA, the CDR3 is TGTGCCAGCTCACCTCCCGGGACTTTAGCTGGGGAGACCCAGTACTTC. This gives the protein CASSPPGTLAGETQYF.

The chain recombines TRBV10-1 with TRBJ1-1; maybe TRBD1 (5 bases). Per germline, CDR1 WNHNN and CDR2 SYGVQD (reference sequence). The CDR3 runs 15 residues. V shed 1 base and J shed 0 bases, with 9 bases lying between them. In nucleotides, the CDR3 is TGCGCCAGCAGTGAGTTCGCAGGGCTGAACACTGAAGCTTTCTTT. Amino acids: CASSEFAGLNTEAFF.

A remark on this clone: Other DNA sequences of this sample code for an identical CDR3. The chain links TRBV18 to TRBJ1-1; 7 nucleotides match TRBD1. The CDR3 contains 14 residues. V was pared by 1 base and J by 1 base, with 0 bases of the junction left unmatched. The germline V gene has CDR1 KGHSH and CDR2 LQKENI. The CDR3: CASSPRTGNTEAFF. The DNA of the CDR3 is TGTGCCAGCTCACCACGGACAGGGAACACTGAAGCTTTCTTT.

This chain links TRBV27 with TRBJ1-5; D not resolved. The V gene's germline CDR1 is MNHEY and CDR2 SMNVEV (reference sequence). This CDR3 spans 13 amino acids. The V end lost 6 bases, the J end lost 2 bases, and 8 bases lay between the germline ends. The CDR3: CASSAEGNQPQHF. The CDR3 nucleotides read TGTGCCAGCAGCGCCGAGGGCAATCAGCCCCAGCATTTT.

The V and J genes are TRBV5-4 and TRBJ1-4, with 7 bases aligning to TRBD1. The CDR3 contains 16 residues. The V segment lost 0 bases and the J segment 5 bases; nucleotides outside the gene matches: 7. The germline V gene has CDR1 SGHNT and CDR2 YYREEE (reference sequence). CDR3 coding DNA: TGTGCCAGCAGCTTGGACCCGACAGGGTCAAATGAAAAACTGTTTTTT. This sequence encodes CASSLDPTGSNEKLFF.

V gene TRBV5-6 combines with J gene TRBJ2-7; D unclear. CDR3 length: 15 amino acids. Germline CDR1 reads SGHDT; CDR2 reads YYEEEE. V was shortened by 3 bases and J by 0 bases, with 13 bases between the two germline ends. The CDR3 DNA reads as TGTGCCAGCAGCTCAGAAAATATATTCTCCTACGAGCAGTACTTC. This gives the protein CASSSENIFSYEQYF.

The J gene is TRBJ1-4, the V gene TRBV11-2, with D possibly being TRBD1 (6 bases). Germline V lookup: CDR1 SGHAT, CDR2 FQNNGV. V lost 1 base, J lost 0 bases, and 15 bases lay in between. This CDR3 is 18 amino acids long. The CDR3 loop is CASSLVCGDTSTNEKLFF. The CDR3 DNA reads as TGTGCCAGCAGCTTAGTTTGTGGGGACACATCAACTAATGAAAAACTGTTTTTT.

This clone has more than one count but fewer than ten. The CDR3 spells CASSIGETGSYEQYF. DNA of the CDR3: TGTGCCAGTAGTATAGGGGAGACAGGGTCCTACGAGCAGTACTTC. The V and J genes are TRBV19 and TRBJ2-7; 7 bases match TRBD1. CDR1 and CDR2 (germline): LNHDA, SQIVND (reference sequence). V trimming: 1 base; J trimming: 1 base; junction bases outside the gene matches: 4. The CDR3 is 15 amino acids.

J is TRBJ1-1 and V is TRBV5-1; weak D call: TRBD1 (6 bases). This CDR3 has 19 amino acids. Trimming removed 4 bases from V and 0 bases from J, with 25 bases in between. Germline V gene sequence: CDR1 SGHRS, CDR2 YFSETQ. CDR3 protein: CASSGDIGGGAGLNTEAFF. The CDR3, as DNA: TGCGCCAGCAGCGGAGACATCGGCGGGGGGGCTGGTTTGAACACTGAAGCTTTCTTT. Based on the CDR3 plus reference TRBV5-1 and TRBJ1-1, the full variable domain is KAGVTQTPRYLIKTRGQQVTLSCSPISGHRSVSWYQQTPGQGLQFLFEYFSETQRNKGNFPGRFSGRQFSNSRSEMNVSTLELGDSALYLCASSGDIGGGAGLNTEAFFGQGTRLTVV.

Written as DNA, the CDR3 is TGCGCCAGCAGCTTGGAGGGGACAGGGGGCGGCCAGCCCCAGCATTTT. The encoded protein is CASSLEGTGGGQPQHF. The genes are TRBV5-1 and TRBJ1-5; 12 bases match TRBD1. V gave up 0 bases and J gave up 7 bases; unmatched junction bases: 5. Germline CDR1 is SGHRS and CDR2 is YFSETQ. The CDR3 runs to 16 residues.